This record covers a single T cell receptor (beta chain). What it binds is unknown. Sorting defined naive CD8 T cells as CD8+CD4-CCR7+CD45RA+. This specimen belongs to a study of molecular identifiers for immune sequencing clone quantification. J lost 0 bases, V lost 3 bases, and 0 bases had no gene match. The CDR3 runs to 15 residues. The germline V gene encodes CDR1 SGHRS and CDR2 YFSETQ. Study-level results: Amid fewer than 1.3 million naive cells, spiked Jurkat TCR RNA from one cell was reportedly still detectable.

In TCRdb, the PCR reads were re-called with MiXCR into one record per CDR3 protein. The sample records approximately 20,000 distinct CDR3 sequences, about a fifth being singletons. This rearrangement joins TRBV5-1 to TRBJ2-7; 13 bases fit TRBD2. Sequenced input: naive CD8+ T cells from blood, with Jurkat cell RNA spiked in. Subset in this sample: FACS-sorted CD8+CD4-CCR7+CD45RA+ naive T cells. The clonotype was recovered from a human donor in good health. Some libraries in this study had Jurkat cell RNA spiked in. The CDR3 bases are TGCGCCAGCAGCTGGACTAGCGGGAGCTCCTACGAGCAGTACTTC. Residues: CASSWTSGSSYEQYF.